Given below is one T cell receptor beta chain in context. Its specificity is unknown. The data originate from a study of T cell repertoires in cytomegalovirus infection. Study-wide results and limits: Adding up the frequency of public TCR beta families identified people who carried CMV plus the relevant HLA.

TCRdb used MiXCR to reprocess the reads, holding one entry per CDR3 protein. The sample shows around 300,000 distinct CDR3 sequences, less than 25% of them seen only once. Germline V gene sequence: CDR1 MNHEY, CDR2 SVGAGI. The trim removed 6 bases at V and 0 bases at J, leaving 10 bases unmatched. The CDR3 loop spans 17 amino acids. The chain couples TRBV6-5 to TRBJ2-1; 8 bases are a match to TRBD1. The clonotype was recovered from a human donor in good health (CMV status not recorded). Some clones in this sample may be carry-over from other donors' samples. This specimen consisted of cultured PBMCs, obtained from culture after CMV antigen stimulation. The chain's CDR3 is CASREQTGAFSYNEQFF. The CDR3 coding sequence is TGTGCCAGCAGAGAGCAGACAGGGGCTTTCTCCTACAATGAGCAGTTCTTC.